This T cell receptor beta chain was recorded in a study of control samples from healthy donors and cancer patients. The repertoire was sequenced with immunoSEQ multiplex PCR; TCRdb's copy has only in-frame clones and lacks some. The sample consists of 150,000 to 200,000 clones, 85% to 90% of them appearing once. Looked up from germline, CDR1 is LNHNV and CDR2 is YYDKDF (reference sequence). V lost 6 bases, J lost 2 bases, and 17 bases lay in between. The CDR3 loop spans 16 amino acids. The rearrangement uses TRBV15 and TRBJ2-1; D possibly corresponds to TRBD2 (7 bases). This sequence originates from a woman in her 50s in good health. Sequences were obtained from blood. The CDR3 bases are TGTGCCACCAGAGCGACCTTAGGGGGGGCCTACAATGAGCAGTTCTTC. Translation gives CATRATLGGAYNEQFF. Complete variable domain (other parts from reference TRBV15 and TRBJ2-1): DAMVIQNPRYQVTQFGKPVTLSCSQTLNHNVMYWYQQKSSQAPKLLFHYYDKDFNNEADTPDNFQSRRPNTSFCFLDIRSPGLGDTAMYLCATRATLGGAYNEQFFGPGTRLTVL.